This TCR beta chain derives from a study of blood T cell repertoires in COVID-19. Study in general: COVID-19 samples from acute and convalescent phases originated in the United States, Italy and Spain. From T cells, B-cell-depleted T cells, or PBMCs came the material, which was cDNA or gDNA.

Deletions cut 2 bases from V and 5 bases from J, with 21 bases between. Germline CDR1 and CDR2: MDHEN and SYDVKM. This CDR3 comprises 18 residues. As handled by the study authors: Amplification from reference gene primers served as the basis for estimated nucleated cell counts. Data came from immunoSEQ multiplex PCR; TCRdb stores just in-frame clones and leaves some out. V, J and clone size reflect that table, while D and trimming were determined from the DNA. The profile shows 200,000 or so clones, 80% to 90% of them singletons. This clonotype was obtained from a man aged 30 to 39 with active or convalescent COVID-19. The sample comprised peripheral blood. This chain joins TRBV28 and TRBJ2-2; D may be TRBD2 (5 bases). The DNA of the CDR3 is TGTGCCAGCAGTTTAGTTAAGGGCGACCCGCCGGGGACCGGGGAGCTGTTTTTT. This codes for CASSLVKGDPPGTGELFF.